The T cell receptor beta chain under discussion was sequenced for a study of T cells in Graves' hyperthyroidism and ophthalmopathy. Of note for this clonotype: Its specificity is unknown. One junction end disagrees with the germline gene, perhaps due to a read error.

Uncontrolled infections, other autoimmune diseases, pregnancy or lactation led to exclusion of patients. Regions amplified from RNA transcripts were the TCR beta CDR3 regions. HTBI primers were employed in a first-round RT-PCR of the TCR CDR3. TCRdb re-derived calls from the multiplex PCR reads in MiXCR, one entry per CDR3 protein. The repertoire holds 550,000 to 700,000 distinct CDR3 sequences, with roughly 46% as singletons. The CDR3 is 17 residues long. The germline V gene encodes CDR1 SGHAT and CDR2 FQNNGV. Study outcomes and limitations: Blood also contained most expanded thyroid clonotypes above 0.001. For ophthalmopathy, model prediction preceded onset by a median approximately 6 months.

J is TRBJ2-2 and V is TRBV11-2, with 7 positions matching TRBD1. The receptor's source is an adult woman with Graves' disease, either hyperthyroidism or ophthalmopathy (not recorded which). The specimen was peripheral blood or thyroid tissue (not recorded which). This chain's CDR3 is CVSSLTDRAWYTGELFF. In nucleotides, the CDR3 is TGTGTCAGCAGCCTAACAGACAGGGCTTGGTACACCGGGGAGCTGTTTTTT.